This note documents a single T cell receptor beta chain sequence. Its antigen is still unknown. Libraries were constructed by 5' RACE. Each TCR library was prepared from about 3.5 ug of total RNA. For each sample, cDNA synthesis was carried out in eight separate reactions using SMARTScribe reverse transcriptase. During cDNA synthesis, template switching introduced unique molecular identifiers that contained a 6-nucleotide sample barcode. Amplification of TCRalpha and TCRbeta cDNA involved two nested PCRs of 16 and 9 cycles, and each PCR was followed by bead purification. Before amplification, the cDNA was both treated with uracil DNA-glycosylase and purified with the QIAquick PCR purification kit. In the second PCR, Illumina TruSeq-compatible adapters and sample-specific barcodes were added. TapeStation and Qubit were used to check library quality and concentration, and roughly 4.9 ng of each library was pooled. Pooled libraries were sequenced on an Illumina HiSeq2500 single-index Rapid Run with 2 x 100 bp reads and custom sequencing primers. On the authors' methods: UMI-based consensus assembly with MiGEC version 1.2.6 was used to correct PCR and sequencing errors. MiXCR version 2.1.1 handled V(D)J alignment, clonotype assembly and CDR3 extraction. Normalisation of gene usage, clonotype sharing and MAIT/NKT TCR abundance was achieved by analysing the top 1000, 10 000 and 20 000 clonotypes per sample. After downsampling to 27 000 UMIs, diversity was calculated as the inverse Simpson index using the vegan R package. Statistical testing used paired Mann-Whitney U tests on the discordant twin pairs and applied Benjamini-Hochberg correction for multiple testing. Based on TCRdb reprocessing of the reads, there is one entry per CDR3 protein sequence, and DNA is missing. The V and J calls were not made by the authors but by TCRdb's processing. This sample's table carries tens of thousands of distinct CDR3 sequences. Just under 7.5% of the sample is held by the ten biggest clonotypes.

The data stem from a study of monozygotic twins with inflammatory bowel disease (dated by TCRdb to between 2018 and 2021). For the wider study: A total of 28 monozygotic twin pairs were included in the full study, comprising nine German pairs (four IBD-concordant, five IBD-discordant) and 19 IBD-discordant Danish pairs. The search for disease-associated traits relied mainly on comparing IBD patients with their genetically identical healthy co-twins within discordant pairs. Each individual had, on average, about 151 000 unique TCRalpha sequences and 181 000 unique TCRbeta sequences available for analysis.

Study-level results and caveats: Repertoire similarity did not differ between concordant and discordant twins, possibly due to limited statistical power. The analysis was unable to tell apart different T cell subtypes. IBD patients had lower TCRbeta repertoire diversity, measured by the inverse Simpson index, than their healthy co-twins. Because patients received different immunosuppressive treatments, the repertoires may have picked up extra background noise and variability between individuals. No single strong signal or clonotype linked to IBD turned up in the results, so the idea that one exists was not supported. Compared with healthy twins, IBD patients had fewer clonotypes in common with other individuals, a difference most pronounced in patients showing signs of disease activity.

From each donor, a 2.5 ml peripheral blood sample was collected into PAXgene tubes and kept at -80 degrees C. Without T cell sorting, total RNA was isolated from whole blood using the PAXgene blood miRNA kit on an automated QIAcube. Peripheral blood from monozygotic twin pairs, either concordant or discordant for inflammatory bowel disease, underwent deep TCRalpha and TCRbeta repertoire profiling that used unique molecular barcoding. For every twin pair, smoking habits were documented, and each individual was categorised as a current, former or never smoker. This TCR came from a human donor with ulcerative colitis or Crohn's disease, or a healthy co-twin of an affected twin (not recorded which). Sample: blood.

The CDR3 has the sequence CASSLRGEWNTQYF. Rearrangement joined TRBV5-4 to TRBJ2-3; TCRdb reports TRBD1, a call that lacks DNA to check it against. CDR1 and CDR2 (SGHNT, YYREEE) derive from the germline V gene (reference sequence). The CDR3 contains 14 residues, cysteine and phenylalanine counted. The nucleotide record is missing.